This entry features one T cell receptor (beta chain) sequence. Its antigen is not yet known. No base-level quality is on record; no much larger clone is a single base apart. The CDR3, from cysteine to phenylalanine, totals 13 residues. Just CDR3 DNA is preserved here, 39 bases in frame from base 1. Via the germline V gene (reference sequence), CDR1 is SEHNR and CDR2 FQNEAQ. V was cut back by 3 bases and J by 6 bases, leaving a gap of 9 bases between them. These data originate in a study of PD-1 blockade in classical Hodgkin lymphoma (dated by TCRdb to about 2020). Looking at the study overall: Nivolumab dosing was 3 mg/kg intravenously every 2 weeks, continuing until either disease progression or unacceptable toxicity. To define a peripheral blood immune signature of response to PD-1 blockade in classical Hodgkin lymphoma, the study combined TCR beta sequencing with CyTOF.

The time point label here, explained by the study, means: cycle 1 day 1 (C1D1), immediately before nivolumab initiation. Every trial patient had relapsed following autologous stem cell transplantation, and prior brentuximab vedotin exposure was what differed among cohorts A, B and C. The trial cohort comprised approximately 55 patients with relapsed/refractory classical Hodgkin lymphoma whose best overall responses were complete response, partial response or progressive disease. Trial patients were treated with single-agent nivolumab in the multi-cohort phase II CheckMate 205 trial. An independent review committee assessed best overall response by applying the 2007 International Working Group response criteria. Trial PBMCs were obtained immediately prior to nivolumab initiation (C1D1) and on therapy at cycle 2 day 1 and cycle 4 day 1. Peripheral blood was collected in 8 mL Vacutainer Cell Preparation Tubes, from which PBMCs were isolated by centrifugation and then cryopreserved.

The Qiagen DNeasy kit was used to extract genomic DNA both from unsorted PBMCs and from the negatively selected CD4+ and CD8+ fractions. Amplification of TCR beta CDR3 regions was done by immunoSEQ multiplex PCR with primers that anneal to V and J segments. A synthetic immune receptor repertoire was used to minimize amplification bias, and remaining bias was computationally removed after sequencing. The authors' pipeline ran thus. Custom Python scripts were used to quantify repertoire diversity as the Shannon entropy index. Unsorted, CD4+ and CD8+ repertoires were analyzed separately, except for combined analyses in which CD4+ and CD8+ sequences were merged in silico. A clone counted as expanded when the clone's frequency after treatment rose at least 2-fold relative to C1D1, and clones undetected at baseline were given a pseudocount of 0.5. Clones with 0 or 1 copy at C1D1 were defined as singleton clones, while clones with 2 or more copies were defined as non-singleton clones. Clones expanded in unsorted samples were labelled as CD4+, CD8+ or unknown by matching protein sequences in sorted samples from the same patient. Wilcoxon tests on paired samples were used to test changes in diversity from C1D1 to C4D1. Entries here come from immuneACCESS through TCRdb and include only in-frame sequences with V and J called. Some clones fail to appear in such tables; in the studies checked, an unresolved V gene covers under half of the shortfall, and the cause of the remainder is unknown. V, J and clone size derive from that table, while D and trimming were established from the DNA sequence. A total of about 13,000 clones appear in this sample, approximately 92% of them only once. The ten largest clones add up to 10% to 13% of the sample.

Study-wide conclusions, independent of this receptor: Patients starting nivolumab less than 1 year after ASCT had lower diversity and were excluded from later analyses to avoid confounding by immune reconstitution. The study was restricted to a single clinical trial cohort, and the causes of repertoire differences, possibly disease activity or prior therapy, were left undefined. Among trial patients, those achieving complete response had baseline diversity similar to that of newly diagnosed patients, while diversity was significantly lower in partial responders and progressors. By C4D1, a significant rise was seen in CD4+ TCR diversity but not in CD8+ TCR diversity (p=0.0027 vs p=0.16), and the rise was most apparent among complete responders (p=0.02). Baseline TCR diversity was reported to be lower in newly diagnosed patients than in healthy donors, and even lower in relapsed/refractory patients.

Material: peripheral blood mononuclear cells (PBMCs), obtained at baseline. The sequence links TRBV7-9 to TRBJ2-4; the best D guess is TRBD2, with 6 bases matching. This clonotype was obtained from a human donor with classical Hodgkin lymphoma. CDR3 reads: CASSFGGVNIQYF. The DNA reads as follows: TGTGCCAGCAGCTTCGGAGGGGTAAACATTCAGTACTTC.